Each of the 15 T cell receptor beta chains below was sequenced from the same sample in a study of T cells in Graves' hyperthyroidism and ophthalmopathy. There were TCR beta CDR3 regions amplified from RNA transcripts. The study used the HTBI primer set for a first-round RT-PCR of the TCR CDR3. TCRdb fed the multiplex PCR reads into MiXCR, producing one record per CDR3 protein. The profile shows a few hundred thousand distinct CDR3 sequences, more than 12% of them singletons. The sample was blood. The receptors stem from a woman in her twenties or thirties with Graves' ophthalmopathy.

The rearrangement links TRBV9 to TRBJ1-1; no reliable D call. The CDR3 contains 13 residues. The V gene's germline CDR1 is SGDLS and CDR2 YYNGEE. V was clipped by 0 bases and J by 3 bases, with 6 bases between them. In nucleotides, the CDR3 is TGTGCCAGCAGCGTAGGTATGTACACTGAAGCTTTCTTT. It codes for CASSVGMYTEAFF. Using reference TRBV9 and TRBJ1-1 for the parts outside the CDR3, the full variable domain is DSGVTQTPKHLITATGQRVTLRCSPRSGDLSVYWYQQSLDQGLQFLIQYYNGEERAKGNILERFSAQQFPDLHSELNLSSLELGDSALYFCASSVGMYTEAFFGQGTRLTVV.

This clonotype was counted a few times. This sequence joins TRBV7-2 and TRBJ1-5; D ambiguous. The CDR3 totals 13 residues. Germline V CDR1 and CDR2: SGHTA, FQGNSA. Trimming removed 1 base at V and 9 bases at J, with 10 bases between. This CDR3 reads CASSLVGSWPQHF. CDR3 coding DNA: TGTGCCAGCAGCTTAGTGGGCAGCTGGCCCCAGCATTTT.

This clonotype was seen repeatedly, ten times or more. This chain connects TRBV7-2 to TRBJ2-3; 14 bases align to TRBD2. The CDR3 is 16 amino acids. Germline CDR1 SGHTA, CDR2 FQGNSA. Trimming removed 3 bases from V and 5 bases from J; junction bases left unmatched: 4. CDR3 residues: CASSFGLAGGGDTQYF. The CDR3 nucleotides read TGTGCCAGCAGCTTTGGACTAGCGGGGGGCGGAGATACGCAGTATTTT.

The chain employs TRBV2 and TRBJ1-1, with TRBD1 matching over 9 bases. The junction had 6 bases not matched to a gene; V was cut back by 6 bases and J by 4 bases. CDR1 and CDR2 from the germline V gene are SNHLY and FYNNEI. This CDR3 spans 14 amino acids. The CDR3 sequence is CASSDRGVSTEAFF. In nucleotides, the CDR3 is TGTGCCAGCAGCGACAGGGGGGTGAGCACTGAAGCTTTCTTT.

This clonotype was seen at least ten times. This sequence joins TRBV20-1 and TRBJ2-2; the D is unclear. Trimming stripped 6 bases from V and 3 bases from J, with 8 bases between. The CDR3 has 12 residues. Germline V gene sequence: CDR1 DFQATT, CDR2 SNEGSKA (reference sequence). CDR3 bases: TGCAGTGCCCCGGCGGACACCGGGGAGCTGTTTTTT. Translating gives CSAPADTGELFF.

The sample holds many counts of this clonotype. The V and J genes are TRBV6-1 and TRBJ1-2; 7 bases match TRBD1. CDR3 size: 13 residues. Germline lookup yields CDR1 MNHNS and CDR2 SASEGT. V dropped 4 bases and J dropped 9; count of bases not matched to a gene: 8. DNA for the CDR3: TGTGCCAGCAGTGCCACCGGGACAGCTCGCTACACCTTC. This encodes CASSATGTARYTF.

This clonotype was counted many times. In DNA, the CDR3 is TGTGCCAGCAGCTTGAGTATAGGTGGCTACACCTTC. Its translation: CASSLSIGGYTF. The V gene is TRBV5-6, the J gene TRBJ1-2, with unresolved D. This CDR3 contains 12 residues. The V gene lost 1 base and the J gene lost 7 bases, with 8 bases spanning the gap. Germline CDR1 and CDR2: SGHDT and YYEEEE. Full variable domain (missing parts from reference TRBV5-6 and TRBJ1-2): DAGVTQSPTHLIKTRGQQVTLRCSPKSGHDTVSWYQQALGQGPQFIFQYYEEEERQRGNFPDRFSGHQFPNYSSELNVNALLLGDSALYLCASSLSIGGYTFGSGTRLTVV.

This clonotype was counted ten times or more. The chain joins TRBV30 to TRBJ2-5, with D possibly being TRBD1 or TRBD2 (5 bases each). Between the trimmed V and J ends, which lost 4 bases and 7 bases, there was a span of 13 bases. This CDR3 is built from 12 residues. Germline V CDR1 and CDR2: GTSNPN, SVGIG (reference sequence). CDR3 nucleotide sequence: TGTGCCTGGACCCTGGGACCTGTGACCCAGTACTTC. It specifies CAWTLGPVTQYF.

CDR3 loop: CAIKRTGGDGYTF. The CDR3 DNA reads TGTGCCATCAAGAGGACAGGGGGTGATGGCTACACCTTC. The J gene is TRBJ1-2, the V gene TRBV10-3; 10 bases agree with TRBD1. With 7 bases clipped from V and 6 bases from J, the junction kept 5 bases outside the gene matches. The CDR3 loop spans 13 amino acids. Germline lookup yields CDR1 ENHRY and CDR2 SYGVKD.

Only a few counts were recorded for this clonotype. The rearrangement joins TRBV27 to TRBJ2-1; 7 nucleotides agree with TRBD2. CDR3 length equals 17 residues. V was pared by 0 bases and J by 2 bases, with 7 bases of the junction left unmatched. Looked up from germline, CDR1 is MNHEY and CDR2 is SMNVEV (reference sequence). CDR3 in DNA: TGTGCCAGCAGTTTATCGGGGGGGGTGAGGACCTACAATGAGCAGTTCTTC. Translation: CASSLSGGVRTYNEQFF.

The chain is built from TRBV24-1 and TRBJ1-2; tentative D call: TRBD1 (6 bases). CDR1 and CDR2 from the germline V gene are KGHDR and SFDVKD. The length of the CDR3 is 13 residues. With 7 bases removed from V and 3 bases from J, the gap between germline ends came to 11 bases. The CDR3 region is CATRRGNDYGYTF. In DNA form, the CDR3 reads TGTGCCACCAGGAGGGGGAACGACTATGGCTACACCTTC.

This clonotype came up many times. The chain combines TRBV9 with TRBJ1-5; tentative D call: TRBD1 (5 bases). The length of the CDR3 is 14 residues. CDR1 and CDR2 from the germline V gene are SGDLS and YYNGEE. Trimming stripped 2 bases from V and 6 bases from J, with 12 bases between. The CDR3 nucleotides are TGTGCCAGCAGCGTTGGGGCAGGGCGTCAGCCCCAGCATTTT. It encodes CASSVGAGRQPQHF.

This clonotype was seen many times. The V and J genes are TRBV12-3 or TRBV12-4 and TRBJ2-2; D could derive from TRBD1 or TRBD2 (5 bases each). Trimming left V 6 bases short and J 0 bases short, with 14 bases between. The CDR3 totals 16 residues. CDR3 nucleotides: TGTGCCAGCAGGCAATCCCCGGGGCCGAACACCGGGGAGCTGTTTTTT. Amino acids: CASRQSPGPNTGELFF.

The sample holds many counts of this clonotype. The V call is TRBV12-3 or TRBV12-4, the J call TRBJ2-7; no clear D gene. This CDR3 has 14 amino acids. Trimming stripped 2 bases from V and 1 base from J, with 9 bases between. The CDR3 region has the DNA TGTGCCAGCAGTTTACTTAAGGAATCCTACGAGCAGTACTTC. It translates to CASSLLKESYEQYF.

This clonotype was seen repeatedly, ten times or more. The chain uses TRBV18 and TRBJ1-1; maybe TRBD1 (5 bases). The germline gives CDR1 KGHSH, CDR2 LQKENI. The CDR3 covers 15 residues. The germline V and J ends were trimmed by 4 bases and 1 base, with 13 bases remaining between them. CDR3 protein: CASSLGGGSNTEAFF. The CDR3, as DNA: TGTGCCAGCTCACTGGGTGGGGGTTCGAACACTGAAGCTTTCTTT. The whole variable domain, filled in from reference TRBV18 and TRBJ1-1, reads NAGVMQNPRHLVRRRGQEARLRCSPMKGHSHVYWYRQLPEEGLKFMVYLQKENIIDESGMPKERFSAEFPKEGPSILRIQQVVRGDSAAYFCASSLGGGSNTEAFFGQGTRLTVV.